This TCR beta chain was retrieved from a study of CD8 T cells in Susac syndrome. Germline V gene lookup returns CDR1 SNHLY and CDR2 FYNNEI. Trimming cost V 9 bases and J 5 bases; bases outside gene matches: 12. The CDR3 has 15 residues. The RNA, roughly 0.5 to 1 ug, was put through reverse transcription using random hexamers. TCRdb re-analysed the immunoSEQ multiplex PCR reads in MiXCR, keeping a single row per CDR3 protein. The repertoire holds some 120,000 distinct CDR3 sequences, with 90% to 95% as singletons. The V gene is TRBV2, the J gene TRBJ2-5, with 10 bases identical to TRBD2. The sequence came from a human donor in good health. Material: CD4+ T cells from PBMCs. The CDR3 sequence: CASSGTSGILETQYF. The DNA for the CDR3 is TGTGCCAGTTCCGGAACTAGCGGGATTTTGGAGACCCAGTACTTC.